This entry lists 29 T cell receptor beta chains sequenced from one sample in a study of radiation and T cells in renal cell carcinoma. The assay was immunoSEQ multiplex PCR, and TCRdb's table has in-frame clones only and misses some. The profile shows nearly 20,000 clones, around 63% of them singletons. Described treatment: 15 Gy SBRT to primary tumor, nephrectomy 4 weeks later. The sample here was tumor tissue, taken from a patient whose treatment included radiotherapy and nephrectomy. These TCRs come from a woman in her seventies with renal cell carcinoma.

By its share, this clone is medium-sized. The gene calls are TRBV7-9 and TRBJ1-6; D perhaps matches TRBD1 (5 bases). This CDR3 is built from 17 residues. V lost 5 bases and J lost 9, with 23 bases in between. Germline V lookup: CDR1 SEHNR, CDR2 FQNEAQ (reference sequence). CDR3 residues: CASSTHDRQGIGSPLHF. CDR3 in DNA: TGTGCCAGCAGCACCCACGATAGGCAGGGAATAGGTTCACCCCTCCACTTT.

The chain links TRBV5-4 to TRBJ2-1, with TRBD1 identical over 10 bases. From germline, CDR1 is SGHNT and CDR2 YYREEE (reference sequence). J was trimmed by 6 bases and V by 5 bases; bases with no gene match: 5. This CDR3 has 14 residues. The CDR3 loop reads CASRSGTGVNEQFF. CDR3 in DNA: TGTGCCAGCAGATCCGGGACAGGGGTCAATGAGCAGTTCTTC.

V and J are TRBV6-1 and TRBJ2-7; perhaps TRBD2 as D (5 bases). V dropped 6 bases and J dropped 6 bases, with 12 bases sitting between them. The CDR3 contains 12 residues. The germline CDR1 and CDR2 sequences are MNHNS and SASEGT. The CDR3 sequence: CASSRGNFEQYF. The DNA for the CDR3 is TGTGCCAGCAGCCGAGGGAATTTCGAGCAGTACTTC.

This chain joins TRBV9 and TRBJ2-3; D is unresolved. Germline V gene sequence: CDR1 SGDLS, CDR2 YYNGEE. CDR3 length: 14 amino acids. V lost 4 bases and J 2 bases, leaving 11 bases between the germline ends. CDR3: CASSPLGPTDTQYF. The CDR3 DNA reads as TGTGCCAGCAGCCCTTTGGGCCCCACAGATACGCAGTATTTT.

By share, this clone counts as medium-sized (0.01 to 0.1%). The chain carries TRBV29-1 and TRBJ1-6, with D unclear. CDR3 length equals 13 residues. The germline V gene encodes CDR1 SQVTM and CDR2 ANQGSEA. V was cut by 6 bases and J by 5 bases, with 11 bases left in between. CDR3 nucleotides: TGCAGCGTGCTACAGAACAATAATTCACCCCTCCACTTT. The encoded protein is CSVLQNNNSPLHF.

V usage is TRBV2 and J usage is TRBJ2-7; D remains ambiguous. Germline CDR1 and CDR2: SNHLY and FYNNEI. The CDR3 has 14 residues. Between the trimmed V and J ends, which lost 5 bases and 3 bases, there was a span of 14 bases. In DNA form, the CDR3 reads TGTGCCAGCAGTCCAGACACCTCCGGCTACGAGCAGTACTTC. Its protein is CASSPDTSGYEQYF.

The sample holds a few counts of this clone. The CDR3 is CAWSVKQGHGYTF. CDR3 DNA: TGTGCCTGGAGTGTAAAACAGGGGCATGGCTACACCTTC. The chain carries TRBV30 and TRBJ1-2; 7 bases fit TRBD1. The CDR3 is made up of 13 amino acids. V dropped 0 bases and J dropped 6; count of bases not matched to a gene: 4. Germline V gives CDR1 GTSNPN, CDR2 SVGIG (reference sequence). Variable domain in full (rest from reference TRBV30 and TRBJ1-2): SQTIHQWPATLVQPVGSPLSLECTVEGTSNPNLYWYRQAAGRGLQLLFYSVGIGQISSEVPQNLSASRPQDRQFILSSKKLLLSDSGFYLCAWSVKQGHGYTFGSGTRLTVV.

The chain employs TRBV7-2 and TRBJ2-1, with no clear D. Trimming shortened V by 5 bases and J by 6 bases, and 17 bases separated the two germline ends. The CDR3 consists of 15 residues. From germline, CDR1 is SGHTA and CDR2 FQGNSA. CDR3 DNA: TGTGCCAGCAGCCCACGAAGGGAACGCTCCAATGAGCAGTTCTTC. This encodes CASSPRRERSNEQFF.

The chain couples TRBV7-2 to TRBJ2-6; D is ambiguous. The germline CDR1 and CDR2 sequences are SGHTA and FQGNSA. The germline V and J ends were trimmed by 2 bases and 2 bases, with 13 bases remaining between them. The CDR3 length is 17 residues. The CDR3 nucleotides are TGTGCCAGCAGCTTATGGTCAGCTTCCCCTGGGGCCAACGTCCTGACTTTC. This encodes CASSLWSASPGANVLTF.

The rearrangement links TRBV4-2 to TRBJ2-2, with a possible D match to TRBD2 (6 bases). The germline V gene has CDR1 LGHNA and CDR2 YNFKEQ. There are 17 residues in the CDR3. With 4 bases removed from V and 0 bases from J, the gap between germline ends came to 15 bases. CDR3 sequence reads: CASSPLQGGANTGELFF. CDR3 nucleotide sequence: TGTGCCAGCAGCCCCCTCCAGGGAGGAGCGAACACCGGGGAGCTGTTTTTT.

The V and J genes are TRBV30 and TRBJ2-2; D is perhaps TRBD1 (5 bases). CDR1 GTSNPN and CDR2 SVGIG come from the germline V gene (reference sequence). Between the trimmed V and J ends, which lost 1 base and 4 bases, there was a span of 7 bases. This CDR3 has 13 residues. The CDR3 is CAWSGRGTGELFF. The CDR3 DNA sequence: TGTGCCTGGAGTGGAAGGGGCACCGGGGAGCTGTTTTTT.

V is TRBV6-4 and J is TRBJ2-2; D is perhaps TRBD2 (6 bases). V lost 8 bases and J 5 bases, leaving 15 bases between the germline ends. CDR3 size: 14 residues. The germline V gene encodes CDR1 MRHNA and CDR2 SNTAGT. The CDR3 is CASQVRAGTGELFF. In DNA, the CDR3 is TGTGCCAGCCAAGTCAGGGCGGGGACCGGGGAGCTGTTTTTT.

The table lists this clone with a few counts. The V and J genes are TRBV7-8 and TRBJ1-1, with TRBD1 matching 8 bases. The CDR3 totals 21 residues. Losses at the gene ends were 1 base for V and 3 bases for J; bases not matched to a gene: 22. Germline lookup yields CDR1 SGHVS and CDR2 FQNEAQ. CDR3 residues: CASSLELIMDRAFKRDTEAFF. The CDR3 DNA is TGTGCCAGCAGCTTAGAGTTAATCATGGACAGGGCGTTTAAAAGGGACACTGAAGCTTTCTTT.

V gene TRBV19 combines with J gene TRBJ2-5, with 11 bases fitting TRBD2. The CDR3 totals 15 residues. With 6 bases clipped from V and 5 bases from J, the junction kept 8 bases outside the gene matches. Germline V gene lookup returns CDR1 LNHDA and CDR2 SQIVND (reference sequence). The CDR3, as DNA: TGTGCCAGTAGGAGAAATAGCGGGGGGGCGGAGACCCAGTACTTC. Amino acid sequence: CASRRNSGGAETQYF. The full variable domain, in which reference TRBV19 and TRBJ2-5 provide the parts outside the CDR3, is DGGITQSPKYLFRKEGQNVTLSCEQNLNHDAMYWYRQDPGQGLRLIYYSQIVNDFQKGDIAEGYSVSREKKESFPLTVTSAQKNPTAFYLCASRRNSGGAETQYFGPGTRLLVL.

This clone was detected a few times. This chain connects TRBV5-1 to TRBJ2-6, with TRBD2 as a possible D gene (7 bases). Looked up from germline, CDR1 is SGHRS and CDR2 is YFSETQ. V lost 0 bases, J lost 2 bases, and 9 bases lay in between. The CDR3 length is 16 residues. The CDR3 DNA sequence: TGCGCCAGCAGCTTGGCGGGGGGCACTGGGGCCAACGTCCTGACTTTC. This sequence encodes CASSLAGGTGANVLTF.

The chain has TRBV18 and TRBJ1-4; D is ambiguous. V was shortened by 2 bases and J by 5 bases, with 0 bases between the two germline ends. The CDR3 spans 11 residues. Germline V CDR1 and CDR2: KGHSH, LQKENI. The CDR3 DNA reads TGTGCCAGCTCACCAAATGAAAAACTGTTTTTT. It is translated as CASSPNEKLFF.

This clone came up once. V usage is TRBV11-1 and J usage is TRBJ1-1, with 9 bases identical to TRBD1. Germline V gene data show CDR1 as SGHAT and CDR2 as FQDESV (reference sequence). The CDR3 contains 12 residues. Trimming removed 10 bases from V and 4 bases from J; junction bases left unmatched: 4. CDR3 loop: CATMTGGTEAFF. The CDR3 bases are TGTGCCACCATGACAGGGGGCACTGAAGCTTTCTTT.

This clone was recorded only once. The gene calls are TRBV19 and TRBJ2-7; the match to TRBD1 covers 10 bases. With V trimmed by 6 bases and J by 10 bases, 12 bases remained unmatched. Germline values: CDR1 LNHDA, CDR2 SQIVND (reference sequence). This CDR3 region has 14 residues. This CDR3 is CASSQRTGGTSQYF. The DNA of the CDR3 is TGTGCCAGTAGCCAAAGGACAGGGGGTACCTCTCAGTACTTC.

The chain couples TRBV7-2 to TRBJ2-7; TRBD2 matches 8 bases. J was trimmed by 7 bases and V by 5 bases; bases with no gene match: 16. The germline V gene encodes CDR1 SGHTA and CDR2 FQGNSA. The CDR3 is 16 amino acids. The CDR3 is CASSAWGSGGLGEQYF. CDR3 DNA sequence: TGTGCCAGCAGCGCCTGGGGAAGCGGGGGCCTCGGGGAGCAGTACTTC. Full variable domain (missing parts from reference TRBV7-2 and TRBJ2-7): GAGVSQSPSNKVTEKGKDVELRCDPISGHTALYWYRQSLGQGLEFLIYFQGNSAPDKSGLPSDRFSAERTGGSVSTLTIQRTQQEDSAVYLCASSAWGSGGLGEQYFGPGTRLTVT.

Concerning this clone: A read error may produce the germline difference seen at one junction end. This rearrangement joins TRBV5-8 to TRBJ2-7; 7 bases match TRBD1. Germline CDR1 SGHTS, CDR2 YDEGEE. The CDR3 has 16 residues. The CDR3 loop reads CASSQESGTATYEQYF. CDR3 DNA: TGCGCCAGCAGCCAAGAATCCGGGACAGCCACTTACGAGCAGTACTTC.

This clone has more than one count but fewer than ten. The DNA of the CDR3 is TGTGCCAGCAGCTGGGAAGCCGGGGGGGCTCTGGATACGCAGTATTTT. This sequence encodes CASSWEAGGALDTQYF. The J gene is TRBJ2-3, the V gene TRBV28; 8 nucleotides line up with TRBD2. The CDR3 contains 16 residues. The V and J ends lost 6 bases and 6 bases, in that order; junction bases with no gene match: 14. Germline V lookup: CDR1 MDHEN, CDR2 SYDVKM.

This clone was seen only a few times. The rearrangement joins TRBV4-2 to TRBJ1-1; weak D call: TRBD1 (6 bases). There are 15 residues in the CDR3. CDR1 and CDR2 from the germline V gene are LGHNA and YNFKEQ. The V end lost 4 bases, the J end lost 3 bases, and 15 bases lay between the germline ends. Here the CDR3 reads CASSPRQVGDTEAFF. The CDR3 region has the DNA TGTGCCAGCAGCCCCCGACAGGTCGGGGACACTGAAGCTTTCTTT.

The rearrangement links TRBV6-5 to TRBJ1-1; D remains ambiguous. Trimming removed 1 base from V and 0 bases from J, with 12 bases in between. CDR1 and CDR2 from the germline V gene are MNHEY and SVGAGI. The CDR3 contains 16 residues. The DNA of the CDR3 is TGTGCCAGCAGTTACTGGCCGCTCCGCATGAACACTGAAGCTTTCTTT. This translates into CASSYWPLRMNTEAFF.

The CDR3 DNA sequence: TGTGCCAGCAGCTTGGTCCAGGGGAACACCGGGGAGCTGTTTTTT. Its translation is CASSLVQGNTGELFF. This chain links TRBV4-2 with TRBJ2-2; D is perhaps TRBD1 (5 bases). This CDR3 region has 15 residues. The V gene lost 5 bases and the J gene lost 1 base, with 11 bases spanning the gap. Germline V gives CDR1 LGHNA, CDR2 YNFKEQ.

This clone showed up just a few times. The chain joins TRBV7-2 to TRBJ2-2, with 8 bases lining up with TRBD1. The CDR3 has 15 residues. Trimming cost V 2 bases and J 7 bases; bases outside gene matches: 6. Germline values: CDR1 SGHTA, CDR2 FQGNSA. CDR3 sequence: CASSLTQGASGELFF. CDR3 DNA sequence: TGTGCCAGCAGCTTAACCCAGGGGGCAAGCGGGGAGCTGTTTTTT.

J is TRBJ2-3 and V is TRBV6-5; D may be TRBD2 (5 bases). There are 13 residues in the CDR3. Germline CDR1 MNHEY, CDR2 SVGAGI. V was clipped by 7 bases and J by 0 bases, with 8 bases between them. CDR3 nucleotides: TGTGCCAGCAAGTCGGGGAGCACAGATACGCAGTATTTT. This gives the protein CASKSGSTDTQYF.

CDR3 in DNA: TGTGCCACCAGCAGAGGGGATAGACGTATGAACACTGAAGCTTTCTTT. Its protein product is CATSRGDRRMNTEAFF. This rearrangement joins TRBV15 to TRBJ1-1; D not certain. CDR1 LNHNV and CDR2 YYDKDF come from the germline V gene (reference sequence). The length of the CDR3 is 16 residues. Trimming pared 1 base from V and 0 bases from J, leaving 12 bases between.

The chain couples TRBV6-6 to TRBJ2-7; D is unresolved. Trimming cost V 8 bases and J 1 base, with 12 bases left between them. Germline V gene lookup returns CDR1 MNHNY and CDR2 SVGAGI (reference sequence). The CDR3 is 13 residues long. CDR3 DNA sequence: TGTGCCAGCTCCGATGACGGATCCTACGAGCAGTACTTC. Translation: CASSDDGSYEQYF.

The chain employs TRBV4-1 and TRBJ1-2; D call uncertain. CDR3 length: 14 residues. Germline values: CDR1 MGHRA, CDR2 YSYEKL. V shed 0 bases and J shed 4 bases, with 9 bases lying between them. This CDR3 reads CASSQDGDFYGYTF. CDR3 in DNA: TGCGCCAGCAGCCAAGATGGGGATTTCTATGGCTACACCTTC.